These T cell receptor beta chains were read from a single sample in a study of T cells after yellow fever vaccination. In TCRdb, the 5' RACE reads were re-called with MiXCR into one record per CDR3 protein. The sample shows roughly 160,000 distinct CDR3 sequences, 6% to 7.5% of them seen only once. Sequencing was performed on CD4+ T cells sorted from PBMCs, taken 5 days after the first yellow fever vaccination. These receptors were obtained from a man aged 18 to 30 who received the YFV17D yellow fever vaccine. Each CDR3 is given with its conserved first and last residue. D genes are given only for firm matches. Expanded clones get a size class; other rows say once, few or many, or leave the size out.

d_gene,abundance,v_gene,j_gene,CDR3aa,CDR3nt
TRBD1,many,TRBV10-3,TRBJ1-6,CAISDSFSTGGSSPLHF,TGTGCCATCAGTGATTCTTTTTCGACAGGGGGAAGTTCACCCCTCCACTTT
-,many,TRBV11-1,TRBJ1-2,CASSLWREGYTF,TGTGCCAGCAGCTTATGGAGAGAGGGCTACACCTTC
TRBD2,few,TRBV6-5,TRBJ2-5,CASSYSIAGETQYF,TGTGCCAGCAGTTACTCGATAGCGGGGGAGACCCAGTACTTC
-,-,TRBV7-2,TRBJ2-5,CASTMRETQYF,TGTGCCAGCACAATGAGAGAGACCCAGTACTTC
-,many,TRBV5-1,TRBJ2-7,CASSPFGTGGIEQYF,TGCGCCAGCAGCCCCTTCGGGACTGGGGGAATCGAGCAGTACTTC
-,many,TRBV6-5,TRBJ1-1,CASSQGMRRGATEAFF,TGTGCCAGCAGCCAGGGTATGAGGCGGGGCGCGACTGAAGCTTTCTTT
-,few,TRBV5-1,TRBJ1-5,CASSLGQGLNQPQHF,TGCGCCAGCAGCTTGGGGCAGGGTCTTAATCAGCCCCAGCATTTT
-,many,TRBV7-9,TRBJ1-1,CASSQPGSMNTEAFF,TGTGCCAGCAGCCAACCGGGGAGCATGAACACTGAAGCTTTCTTT
-,few,TRBV6-6,TRBJ2-7,CASPGGGPYF,TGTGCCAGCCCCGGGGGCGGACCATACTTC
-,many,TRBV6-5,TRBJ1-6,CASLPLGRPNSPLHF,TGTGCCAGCCTACCCCTGGGGCGACCTAATTCACCCCTCCACTTT
-,few,TRBV19,TRBJ1-2,CASSSGEVTPYGYTF,TGTGCCAGTAGTTCGGGGGAGGTGACTCCCTATGGCTACACCTTC
TRBD1,-,TRBV14,TRBJ2-3,CASKKQGAGDTQYF,TGTGCCAGCAAGAAACAGGGGGCAGGCGATACGCAGTATTTT
-,few,TRBV29-1,TRBJ1-1,CSAGVNTEAFF,TGCAGCGCAGGGGTGAACACTGAAGCTTTCTTT
-,many,TRBV5-6,TRBJ2-3,CASSFRAGWQYF,TGTGCCAGCAGCTTTAGGGCGGGGTGGCAGTATTTT
-,-,TRBV20-1,TRBJ2-5,CSARKTPAIQETQYF,TGCAGTGCTAGAAAGACCCCGGCAATCCAAGAGACCCAGTACTTC
-,few,TRBV19,TRBJ2-1,CASSIRGINEQFF,TGTGCCAGTAGTATACGAGGGATCAATGAGCAGTTCTTC
-,few,TRBV4-1,TRBJ2-7,CASSQESFGASLYEQYF,TGCGCCAGCAGCCAAGAATCGTTCGGGGCGTCCCTCTACGAGCAGTACTTC
-,many,TRBV5-1,TRBJ2-3,CASSLLIDTQYF,TGCGCCAGCAGCCTCTTAATCGATACGCAGTATTTT